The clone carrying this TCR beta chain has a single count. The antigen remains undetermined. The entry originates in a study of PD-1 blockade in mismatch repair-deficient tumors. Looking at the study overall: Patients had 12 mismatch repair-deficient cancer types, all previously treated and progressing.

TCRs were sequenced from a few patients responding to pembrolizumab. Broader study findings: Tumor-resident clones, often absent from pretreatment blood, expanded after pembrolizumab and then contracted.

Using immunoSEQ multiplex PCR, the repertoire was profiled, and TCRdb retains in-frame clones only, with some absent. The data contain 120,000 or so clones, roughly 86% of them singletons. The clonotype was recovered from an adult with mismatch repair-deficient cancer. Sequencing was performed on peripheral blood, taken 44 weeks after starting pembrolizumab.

The CDR3 loop is CASSRKWTGRSYEQYF. CDR3 sequence (DNA): TGTGCCAGCAGTCGGAAATGGACAGGCCGAAGCTACGAGCAGTACTTC. The chain uses TRBV28 and TRBJ2-7; 7 positions match TRBD1. Trimming cost V 5 bases and J 3 bases; bases outside gene matches: 13. CDR1 and CDR2 from the germline V gene are MDHEN and SYDVKM. The CDR3 has 16 amino acids.